This TCR beta chain was identified in a study of blood T cells in healthy people across ages. The use of a sample-barcoded 5' primer and a J-beta primer mix characterized a second PCR of about 7 to 12 cycles. TCRdb reprocessed the 5' RACE reads with MiXCR, giving one entry per CDR3 protein. The repertoire holds around 650,000 distinct CDR3 sequences, with roughly 32% as singletons. Study-level points and caveats: Expanded clonotype changes were possibly confounded by unknown donor CMV status.

The germline gives CDR1 MNHEY, CDR2 SMNVEV (reference sequence). The CDR3 extends over 15 amino acids. V was trimmed by 3 bases and J by 0 bases, leaving 10 bases between them. Details on this clonotype: Its antigen remains unidentified.

This chain uses TRBV27 with TRBJ2-3; D gene unclear. This receptor was taken from an elderly woman in good health. Sequenced: blood. The CDR3: CASSLDSRSTDTQYF. The CDR3 coding sequence is TGTGCCAGCAGTTTGGATAGCCGAAGCACAGATACGCAGTATTTT.